The 20 T cell receptor beta chains in this list originate from one sample, sequenced in a study of tumor-infiltrating lymphocytes in primary liver carcinoma. From roughly 20-30 mg of unsorted bulk tissue, DNA and RNA were co-extracted together. A constant-region primer primed TCR beta cDNA synthesis from roughly 510 ng of total RNA. A slightly modified ARM-PCR protocol with three nested multiplex PCR rounds produced these TCR beta libraries. Use of TRBV1-TRBV30 forward primers with a C-beta reverse primer characterized the first two PCR rounds, which lasted around 9 cycles each. TCRdb processed the multiplex PCR reads anew with MiXCR; each CDR3 protein has one entry. Here the sample spans 50,000 to 60,000 distinct CDR3 sequences, about 77% being singletons. The sample taken for sequencing was liver tumor tissue from sampling region 5. The sample's subset: tumor region T5, tumor centre. The source is a middle-aged man with primary liver carcinoma and hepatitis B virus infection.

V and J are TRBV15 and TRBJ2-7; D is unresolved. Trimming removed 0 bases from V and 2 bases from J, with 8 bases in between. Germline V gene lookup returns CDR1 LNHNV and CDR2 YYDKDF (reference sequence). This CDR3 spans 14 amino acids. CDR3 in DNA: TGTGCCACCAGCAGAGACGGGTTCACCTACGAGCAGTACTTC. Amino acid sequence: CATSRDGFTYEQYF.

Notes on this clonotype: One junction end does not reproduce the germline sequence, and a read error may be involved. This sequence joins TRBV12-3 or TRBV12-4 and TRBJ1-1; D gene ambiguous. CDR3 size: 13 residues. As DNA, the CDR3 is TGTGCCAGCAGTTTCAAAAGTGGCACTGAAGCTCTCTTT. Translated, it gives CASSFKSGTEALF.

As regards this clonotype: One end of the junction is discordant with germline, which a read error may explain. The rearrangement uses TRBV10-2 and TRBJ2-5; a weak D match, TRBD2 (6 bases). From germline, CDR1 is WSHSY and CDR2 SAAADI. CDR3 length: 16 amino acids. CDR3 coding DNA: TGCGCCAGCAGTGCCGTGTTACTAGCAGCTCAAGAGAGCCAGTACTTC. Its protein product is CASSAVLLAAQESQYF.

Concerning this clonotype: An end of the junction does not agree with germline; a read error may underlie this. The chain has TRBV5-6 and TRBJ2-3; D tentatively reads TRBD1 or TRBD2 (5 bases each). The germline CDR1 and CDR2 sequences are SGHDT and YYEEEE. This CDR3 has 15 residues. The CDR3 coding sequence is TGTGCCAGCAACTTGCGCCGGGGCCACGGGGATACACAGTATTTT. Its translation: CASNLRRGHGDTQYF.

In the case of this clonotype: The junction does not match germline at one end; this may be a read error. J is TRBJ2-7 and V is TRBV11-3; tentative D call: TRBD2 (6 bases). The CDR3 is made up of 12 amino acids. Germline loops: CDR1 SGHNT, CDR2 YENEEA. CDR3: CAGSSQWREQYF. The CDR3, as DNA: TGTGCCGGCAGCTCCCAATGGAGGGAACAGTACTTC.

The chain carries TRBV20-1 and TRBJ2-7; TRBD2 might be the D (6 bases). There are 14 residues in the CDR3. V lost 4 bases and J lost 6, with 19 bases in between. Germline V lookup: CDR1 DFQATT, CDR2 SNEGSKA (reference sequence). CDR3 amino acids: CSAIRLGRSSEQYF. The CDR3 DNA reads as TGCAGTGCTATACGACTGGGGAGGTCGTCCGAGCAGTACTTC.

Concerning this clonotype: The final CDR3 position lacks the conserved phenylalanine or tryptophan, pointing to a likely read error. The chain recombines TRBV11-1 with TRBJ2-2; D is possibly TRBD1 (6 bases). This CDR3 spans 13 amino acids. Germline-derived CDR1 and CDR2 are SGHAT and FQDESV (reference sequence). The CDR3 loop reads CASSFWDTGELFL. The DNA for the CDR3 is TGCGCCAGCAGCTTTTGGGACACAGGGGAGCTGTTTCTT.

A note on this clonotype: Germline is not matched at one junction end, which may reflect a read error. This chain joins TRBV11-2 and TRBJ2-6, with D possibly called TRBD1 or TRBD2 (5 bases each). The germline gives CDR1 SGHAT, CDR2 FQNNGV. This CDR3 contains 21 residues. The CDR3 coding sequence is TGTGACAGCAGCATGGGGAGAGACTGGGGCATTTCCCTCTCTGGGGCCAACGTCCTGACTTTC. Protein: CDSSMGRDWGISLSGANVLTF.

Note on this clonotype: In this CDR3 the conserved last residue, phenylalanine or tryptophan, is missing, so a read error is likely. The chain uses TRBV12-3 or TRBV12-4 and TRBJ2-5, with D tentatively TRBD1 (6 bases). Deletions cut 6 bases from V and 7 bases from J, with 15 bases between. The CDR3 covers 13 residues. The CDR3 is CASSRSRTATQYL. Written as DNA, the CDR3 is TGTGCCAGCAGCCGAAGCCGGACAGCGACCCAGTACCTC.

Remarks on this clonotype: An end of the junction does not agree with germline; a read error may underlie this. The chain joins TRBV6-1 to TRBJ1-4; D is perhaps TRBD1 (6 bases). Germline lookup yields CDR1 MNHNS and CDR2 SASEGT. This CDR3 region has 14 residues. The CDR3 here is CPSSLTGTNEKLFF. The CDR3 DNA is TGTCCCAGCAGTTTGACAGGCACTAATGAAAAACTATTTTTT.

Of note for this clonotype: The conserved phenylalanine or tryptophan is not found at the CDR3 terminus, so this likely reflects a read error. The genes are TRBV5-1 and TRBJ2-3; 8 bases fit TRBD1. This CDR3 comprises 20 residues. V shed 9 bases and J 0 bases; nucleotides not matched to a gene: 24. Per the germline V gene, CDR1 is SGHRS and CDR2 is YFSETQ. For the CDR3, the DNA is TGCGCCAACAGACTTTCAGGGGGCGGTCCTGCGCTGCCGAGCACAGATACGCAGTATTAT. This sequence encodes CANRLSGGGPALPSTDTQYY.

The chain joins TRBV4-1 to TRBJ1-2; 7 bases align to TRBD1. Germline V CDR1 and CDR2: MGHRA, YSYEKL. The CDR3 consists of 15 residues. V shed 1 base and J 4 bases; nucleotides not matched to a gene: 6. CDR3 residues: CASSQVVRGGYGYTF. CDR3 nucleotides: TGCGCCAGCAGCCAAGTGGTCAGGGGGGGCTATGGCTACACCTTC.

The chain recombines TRBV4-1 with TRBJ2-5, with D possibly being TRBD1 (5 bases). The ends were cut back, 4 bases at V and 0 bases at J, with 6 bases in the middle. CDR3 length: 13 residues. From germline, CDR1 is MGHRA and CDR2 YSYEKL. DNA of the CDR3: TGCGCCAGCAGCCCAGGGTACCAAGAGACCCAGTACTTC. It codes for CASSPGYQETQYF.

The gene calls are TRBV5-1 and TRBJ1-1; the D is unclear. V was trimmed by 4 bases and J by 11 bases, leaving 15 bases between them. This CDR3 is built from 12 residues. Germline CDR1 is SGHRS and CDR2 is YFSETQ. CDR3 nucleotides: TGCGCCAGCAGCCAGGAGAGAGGTGAGGCTTTCTTT. Translating it yields CASSQERGEAFF.

A few counts support this clonotype. The germline gene is not matched at one end of the junction; a read error may be the cause. The chain carries TRBV7-2 and TRBJ2-5; D is unclear. Germline-derived CDR1 and CDR2 are SGHTA and FQGNSA. This CDR3 is built from 13 residues. Here the CDR3 reads CASTLARQETQYF. The DNA of the CDR3 is TGTGCCAGCACCTTAGCTCGACAAGAGACCCAGTACTTC.

Details on this clonotype: One end of the junction fails to match germline, which may point to a read error. The rearrangement uses TRBV5-1 and TRBJ2-3; D is possibly TRBD1 (6 bases). Germline V gene data show CDR1 as SGHRS and CDR2 as YFSETQ. The CDR3 is 14 amino acids. As DNA, the CDR3 is TGCGCTAGCAGCTTGGGACACAACACAGATGCGCAGTATTTT. It yields the protein CASSLGHNTDAQYF.

Notes on this clonotype: No conserved phenylalanine or tryptophan ends this CDR3, so it is likely a read error. This rearrangement joins TRBV7-9 to TRBJ2-7; TRBD1 or TRBD2 may be the D gene (5 bases each). CDR3 length: 14 residues. The germline V gene has CDR1 SEHNR and CDR2 FQNEAQ (reference sequence). V lost 5 bases, J lost 3 bases, and 14 bases lay in between. CDR3: CASSPRERVYEQYI. CDR3 bases: TGTGCCAGCAGCCCCAGGGAGAGGGTCTACGAGCAGTACATC.

For this clonotype: The junction shows a germline mismatch at one end, possibly a read error. This chain links TRBV28 with TRBJ1-5; unclear D gene. This CDR3 has 14 amino acids. Germline-derived CDR1 and CDR2 are MDHEN and SYDVKM. The CDR3 region is CASSLRHGGQPQHF. CDR3 DNA sequence: TGTGCCAGCAGTCTCAGACATGGAGGGCAGCCCCAGCATTTC. Full variable domain (outside the CDR3, taken from reference TRBV28 and TRBJ1-5): DVKVTQSSRYLVKRTGEKVFLECVQDMDHENMFWYRQDPGLGLRLIYFSYDVKMKEKGDIPEGYSVSREKKERFSLILESASTNQTSMYLCASSLRHGGQPQHFGDGTRLSIL.

This clonotype was observed a handful of times. This sequence may be a read error, since a much larger clone differs from it by one base. This rearrangement joins TRBV28 to TRBJ2-7, with TRBD1 matching over 7 bases. Germline V gives CDR1 MDHEN, CDR2 SYDVKM. The CDR3 contains 15 residues. With V trimmed by 6 bases and J by 0 bases, 8 bases remained unmatched. The CDR3 nucleotides read TGTGCCAGCAGCTCCGGGACAGATGTCTCCTACGAGCAGTACTTC. This gives the protein CASSSGTDVSYEQYF.

This clonotype was observed once. Compared with germline, one end of the junction differs, possibly owing to a read error. The rearrangement joins TRBV10-3 to TRBJ1-1; D perhaps matches TRBD1 (6 bases). The CDR3 loop spans 14 amino acids. Germline V gene lookup returns CDR1 ENHRY and CDR2 SYGVKD. The CDR3 reads CVISGIQGSTEVFF. The CDR3 nucleotides are TGTGTCATCAGTGGTATTCAGGGGAGTACTGAAGTTTTCTTT.